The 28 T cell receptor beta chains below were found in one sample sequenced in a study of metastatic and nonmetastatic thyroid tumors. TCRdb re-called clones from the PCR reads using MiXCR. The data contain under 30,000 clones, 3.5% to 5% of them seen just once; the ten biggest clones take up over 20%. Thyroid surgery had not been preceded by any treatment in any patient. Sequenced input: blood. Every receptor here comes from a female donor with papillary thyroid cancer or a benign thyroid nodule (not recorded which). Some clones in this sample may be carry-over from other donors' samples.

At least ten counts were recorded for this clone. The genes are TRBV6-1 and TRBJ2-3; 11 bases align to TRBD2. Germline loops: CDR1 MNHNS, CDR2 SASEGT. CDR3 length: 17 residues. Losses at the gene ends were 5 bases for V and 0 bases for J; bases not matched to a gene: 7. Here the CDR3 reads CASSSLAGGGSTDTQYF. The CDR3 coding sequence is TGTGCCAGCAGTTCCCTAGCGGGAGGTGGGAGCACAGATACGCAGTATTTT.

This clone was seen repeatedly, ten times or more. The CDR3 is CASGQNEKLFF. CDR3 in DNA: TGTGCCAGCGGCCAAAATGAAAAACTGTTTTTT. This chain connects TRBV27 to TRBJ1-4; D uncertain. The germline V gene encodes CDR1 MNHEY and CDR2 SMNVEV (reference sequence). With 8 bases removed from V and 5 bases from J, the gap between germline ends came to 6 bases. The CDR3 covers 11 residues. The full variable domain, its missing parts supplied by reference TRBV27 and TRBJ1-4, is EAQVTQNPRYLITVTGKKLTVTCSQNMNHEYMSWYRQDPGLGLRQIYYSMNVEVTDKGDVPEGYKVSRKEKRNFPLILESPSPNQTSLYFCASGQNEKLFFGSGTQLSVL.

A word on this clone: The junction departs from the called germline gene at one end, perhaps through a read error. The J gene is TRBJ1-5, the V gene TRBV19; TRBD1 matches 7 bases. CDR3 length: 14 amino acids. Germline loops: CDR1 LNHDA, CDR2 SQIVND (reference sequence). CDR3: CASSIRQGGQPQHF. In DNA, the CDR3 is TGTGCCAGTAGTATCCGGCAGGGGGGTCAGCCCCAACATTTT.

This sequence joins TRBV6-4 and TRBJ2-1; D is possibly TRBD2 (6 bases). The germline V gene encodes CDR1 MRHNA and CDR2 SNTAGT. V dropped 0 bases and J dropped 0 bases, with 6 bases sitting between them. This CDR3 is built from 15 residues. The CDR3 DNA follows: TGTGCCAGCAGTGACTCTAGCGGCTCCTACAATGAGCAGTTCTTC. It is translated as CASSDSSGSYNEQFF.

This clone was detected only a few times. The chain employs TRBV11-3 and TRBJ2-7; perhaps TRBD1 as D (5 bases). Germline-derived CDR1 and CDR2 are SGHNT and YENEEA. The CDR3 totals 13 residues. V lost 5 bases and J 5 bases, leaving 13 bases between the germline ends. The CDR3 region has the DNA TGTGCCAGCAGCCACATTCAGGGCCACGAGCAGTACTTC. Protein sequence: CASSHIQGHEQYF.

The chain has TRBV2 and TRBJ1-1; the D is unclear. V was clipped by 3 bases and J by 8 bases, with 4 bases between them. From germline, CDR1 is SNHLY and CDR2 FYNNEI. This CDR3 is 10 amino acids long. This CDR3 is CASSEVEAFF. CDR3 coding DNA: TGTGCCAGCAGTGAGGTCGAAGCTTTCTTT.

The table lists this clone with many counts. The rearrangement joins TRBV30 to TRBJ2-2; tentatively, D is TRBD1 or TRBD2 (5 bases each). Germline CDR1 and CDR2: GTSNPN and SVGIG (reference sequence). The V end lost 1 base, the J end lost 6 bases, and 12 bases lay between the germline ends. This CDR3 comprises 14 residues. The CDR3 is CAWSAREGAGELFF. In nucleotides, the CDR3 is TGTGCCTGGAGTGCGAGGGAAGGGGCCGGGGAGCTGTTTTTT. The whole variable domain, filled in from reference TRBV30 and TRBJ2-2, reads SQTIHQWPATLVQPVGSPLSLECTVEGTSNPNLYWYRQAAGRGLQLLFYSVGIGQISSEVPQNLSASRPQDRQFILSSKKLLLSDSGFYLCAWSAREGAGELFFGEGSRLTVL.

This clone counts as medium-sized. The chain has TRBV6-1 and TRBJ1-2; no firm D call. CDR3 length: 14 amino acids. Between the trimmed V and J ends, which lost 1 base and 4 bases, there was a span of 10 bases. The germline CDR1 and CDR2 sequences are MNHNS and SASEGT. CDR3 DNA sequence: TGTGCCAGCAGTGAAGGAGGAATCGGCTATGGCTACACCTTC. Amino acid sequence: CASSEGGIGYGYTF.

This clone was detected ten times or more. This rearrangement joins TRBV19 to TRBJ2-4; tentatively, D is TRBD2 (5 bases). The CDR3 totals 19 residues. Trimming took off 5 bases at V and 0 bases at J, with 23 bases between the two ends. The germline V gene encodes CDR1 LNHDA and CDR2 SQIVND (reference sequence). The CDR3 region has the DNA TGTGCCAGTAGTCTAGGCGGGCCGGGTTTTATTCTAGCCAAAAACATTCAGTACTTC. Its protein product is CASSLGGPGFILAKNIQYF.

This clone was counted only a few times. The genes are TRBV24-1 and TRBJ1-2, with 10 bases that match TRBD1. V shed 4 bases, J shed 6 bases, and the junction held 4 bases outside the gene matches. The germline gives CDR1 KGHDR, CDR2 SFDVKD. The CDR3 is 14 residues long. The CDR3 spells CATSDPGTGDGYTF. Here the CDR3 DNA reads TGTGCCACCAGTGACCCCGGGACAGGGGATGGCTACACCTTC.

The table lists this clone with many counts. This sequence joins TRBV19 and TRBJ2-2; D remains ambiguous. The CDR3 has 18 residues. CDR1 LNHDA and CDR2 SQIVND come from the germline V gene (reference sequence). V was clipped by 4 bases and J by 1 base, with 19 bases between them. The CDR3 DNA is TGTGCCAGTAGTAAGCGCCCCCTAAGTTGGGGGAACACCGGGGAGCTGTTTTTT. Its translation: CASSKRPLSWGNTGELFF.

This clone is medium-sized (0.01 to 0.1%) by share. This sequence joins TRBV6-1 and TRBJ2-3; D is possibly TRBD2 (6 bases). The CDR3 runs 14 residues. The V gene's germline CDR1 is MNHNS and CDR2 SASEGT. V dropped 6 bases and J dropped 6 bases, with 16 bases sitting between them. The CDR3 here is CASSKDYQWDTQYF. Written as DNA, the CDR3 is TGTGCCAGCAGCAAGGACTACCAGTGGGATACGCAGTATTTT.

The CDR3, as DNA: TGTGCCAGCAGTTATCCCAACCGGGGGCTCGAGCAGTACTTC. Residues: CASSYPNRGLEQYF. V and J are TRBV6-5 and TRBJ2-7; D tentatively reads TRBD1 or TRBD2 (6 bases each). The germline V gene encodes CDR1 MNHEY and CDR2 SVGAGI. Deletions cut 3 bases from V and 6 bases from J, with 15 bases between. The length of the CDR3 is 14 residues.

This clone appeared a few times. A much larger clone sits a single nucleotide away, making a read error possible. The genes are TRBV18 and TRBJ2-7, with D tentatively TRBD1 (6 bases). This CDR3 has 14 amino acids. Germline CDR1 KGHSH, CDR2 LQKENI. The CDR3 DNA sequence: TGTACCAGCTCATCTAGACAGGTCTCCTACGAGCAGTACTTC. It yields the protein CTSSSRQVSYEQYF.

CDR3 coding DNA: TGTGCCAGCAGCCTAAGACAGGGGGCGCGCGAGCAGTACTTC. It codes for CASSLRQGAREQYF. This chain links TRBV12-3 or TRBV12-4 with TRBJ2-7, with 10 positions matching TRBD1. The J segment lost 6 bases and the V segment lost 6 bases, leaving 8 bases of the junction unmatched. The CDR3 totals 14 residues.

Here the CDR3 reads CSAWGSGASGYTF. The CDR3 DNA reads as TGCAGTGCTTGGGGTTCGGGGGCTAGCGGCTACACCTTC. This sequence joins TRBV20-1 and TRBJ1-2, with D possibly TRBD1 on 6 matching bases. The CDR3 length is 13 residues. Trimming stripped 5 bases from V and 8 bases from J, with 18 bases between. Germline V lookup: CDR1 DFQATT, CDR2 SNEGSKA (reference sequence).

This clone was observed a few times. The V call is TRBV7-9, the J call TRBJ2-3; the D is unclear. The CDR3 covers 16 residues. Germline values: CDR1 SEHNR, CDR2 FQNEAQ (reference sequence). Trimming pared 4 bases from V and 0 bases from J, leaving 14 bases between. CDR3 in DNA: TGTGCCAGCAGCTCCCTCGACGGTTCTAGCACAGATACGCAGTATTTT. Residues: CASSSLDGSSTDTQYF.

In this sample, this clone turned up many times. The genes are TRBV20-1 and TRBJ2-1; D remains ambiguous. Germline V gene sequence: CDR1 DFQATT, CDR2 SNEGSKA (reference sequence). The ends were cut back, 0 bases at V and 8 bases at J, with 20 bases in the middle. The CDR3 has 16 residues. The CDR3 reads CSARDLLQLRGDEQFF. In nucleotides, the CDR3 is TGCAGTGCTAGAGATCTCCTCCAGCTACGTGGCGATGAGCAGTTCTTC.

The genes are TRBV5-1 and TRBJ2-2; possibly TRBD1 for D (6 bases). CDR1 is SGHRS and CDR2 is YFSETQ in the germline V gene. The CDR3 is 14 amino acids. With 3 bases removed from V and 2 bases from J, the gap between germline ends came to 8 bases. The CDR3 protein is CASSWGQNTGELFF. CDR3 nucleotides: TGCGCCAGCAGCTGGGGACAAAACACCGGGGAGCTGTTTTTT.

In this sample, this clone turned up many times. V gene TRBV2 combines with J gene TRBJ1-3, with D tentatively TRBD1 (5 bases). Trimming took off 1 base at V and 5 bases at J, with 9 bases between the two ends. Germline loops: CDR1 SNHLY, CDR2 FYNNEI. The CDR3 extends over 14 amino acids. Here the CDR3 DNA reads TGTGCCAGCAGTGAAGGGGGGGAACGAAACACCATATATTTT. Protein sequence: CASSEGGERNTIYF. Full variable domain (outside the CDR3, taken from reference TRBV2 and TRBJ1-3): EPEVTQTPSHQVTQMGQEVILRCVPISNHLYFYWYRQILGQKVEFLVSFYNNEISEKSEIFDDQFSVERPDGSNFTLKIRSTKLEDSAMYFCASSEGGERNTIYFGEGSWLTVV.

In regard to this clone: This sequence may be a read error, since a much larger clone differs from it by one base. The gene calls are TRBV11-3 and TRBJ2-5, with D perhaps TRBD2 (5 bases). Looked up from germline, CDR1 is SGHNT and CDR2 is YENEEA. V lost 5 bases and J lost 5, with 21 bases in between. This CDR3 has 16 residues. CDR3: CASSRRHWTGGETQYF. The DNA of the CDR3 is TGTGCCAGCAGCCGCAGGCACTGGACCGGCGGGGAGACCCAGTACTTC.

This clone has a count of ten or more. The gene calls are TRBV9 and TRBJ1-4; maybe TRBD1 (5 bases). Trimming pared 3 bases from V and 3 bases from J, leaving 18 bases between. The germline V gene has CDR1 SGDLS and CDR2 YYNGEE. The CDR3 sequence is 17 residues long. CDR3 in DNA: TGTGCCAGCAGCGCCCCGGGGCGGTTCATGGCTAATGAAAAACTGTTTTTT. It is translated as CASSAPGRFMANEKLFF.

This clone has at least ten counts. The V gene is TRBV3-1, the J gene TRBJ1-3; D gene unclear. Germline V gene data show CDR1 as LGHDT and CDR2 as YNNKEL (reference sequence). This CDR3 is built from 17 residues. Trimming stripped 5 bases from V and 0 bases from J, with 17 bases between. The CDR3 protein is CASSTPENRFSGNTIYF. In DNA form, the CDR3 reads TGTGCCAGCAGCACCCCGGAGAACAGATTCTCTGGAAACACCATATATTTT.

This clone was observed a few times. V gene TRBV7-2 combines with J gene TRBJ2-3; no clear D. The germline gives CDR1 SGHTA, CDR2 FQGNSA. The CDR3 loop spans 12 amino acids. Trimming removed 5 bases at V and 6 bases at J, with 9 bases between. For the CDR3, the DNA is TGTGCCAGCAGCCCGCAGGTGGATACGCAGTATTTT. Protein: CASSPQVDTQYF.

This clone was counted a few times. The CDR3 region has the DNA TGTGCCAGCAGAAGGACAGGGAATTCACCCCTCCACTTT. This sequence encodes CASRRTGNSPLHF. The J gene is TRBJ1-6, the V gene TRBV6-2 or TRBV6-3, with 8 bases lining up with TRBD1. The V gene end was trimmed by 6 bases and the J gene end by 7 bases; junction bases not matched to a gene: 2. The V gene's germline CDR1 is MNHEY and CDR2 SVGEGT. The CDR3 totals 13 residues.

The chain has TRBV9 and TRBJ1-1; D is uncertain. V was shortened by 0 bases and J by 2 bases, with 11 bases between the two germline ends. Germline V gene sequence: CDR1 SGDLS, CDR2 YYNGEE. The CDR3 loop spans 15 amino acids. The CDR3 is CASSVVPDSNTEAFF. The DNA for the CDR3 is TGTGCCAGCAGCGTAGTCCCGGATTCTAACACTGAAGCTTTCTTT.

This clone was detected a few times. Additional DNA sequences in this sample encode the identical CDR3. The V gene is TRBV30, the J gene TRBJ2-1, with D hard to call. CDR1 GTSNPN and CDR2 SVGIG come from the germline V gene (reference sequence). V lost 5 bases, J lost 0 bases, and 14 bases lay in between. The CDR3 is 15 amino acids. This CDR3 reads CAWGYGSSSYNEQFF. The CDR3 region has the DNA TGTGCCTGGGGGTACGGTAGCAGCTCCTACAATGAGCAGTTCTTC.

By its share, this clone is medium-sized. As DNA, the CDR3 is TGTGCCAGCCAATCAACTAGCGGGAGTTCCTACGAGCAGTACTTC. It encodes CASQSTSGSSYEQYF. V usage is TRBV28 and J usage is TRBJ2-7; 11 bases are shared with TRBD2. There are 15 residues in the CDR3. Losses at the gene ends were 8 bases for V and 1 base for J; bases not matched to a gene: 7. The germline V gene encodes CDR1 MDHEN and CDR2 SYDVKM.